The 20 T cell receptor beta chains listed next were all sequenced from one sample in a study of blood T cell repertoires in COVID-19. TCRdb's table, derived via immunoSEQ multiplex PCR, lists solely in-frame clones and lacks some. The repertoire consists of 350,000 to 550,000 clones, with nearly 90% occurring once and the leading ten covering about 2%. The sequenced sample was PBMCs or T cells enriched from blood (not recorded which). Receptor source: a woman under 30 with acute COVID-19.

This chain links TRBV10-1 with TRBJ2-1; TRBD2 matches 11 bases. Germline CDR1 and CDR2: WNHNN and SYGVQD (reference sequence). V dropped 3 bases and J dropped 7; count of bases not matched to a gene: 5. The CDR3 contains 15 residues. The CDR3 loop is CASSDGVAGGNEQFF. DNA of the CDR3: TGCGCCAGCAGTGACGGGGTAGCGGGAGGGAATGAGCAGTTCTTC.

The V and J genes are TRBV25-1 and TRBJ1-2; maybe TRBD1 (6 bases). V was shortened by 1 base and J by 7 bases, with 16 bases between the two germline ends. CDR1 is MGHDK and CDR2 is SYGVNS in the germline V gene. The CDR3 extends over 15 amino acids. The chain's CDR3 is CASSEWRRGRGGYTF. CDR3 in DNA: TGTGCCAGCAGTGAATGGCGCAGGGGTCGCGGTGGCTACACCTTC.

This clone was picked up a small number of times. The J gene is TRBJ2-7, the V gene TRBV5-1, with D possibly TRBD2 on 6 matching bases. This CDR3 spans 15 amino acids. The V gene lost 5 bases and the J gene lost 3 bases, with 18 bases spanning the gap. Germline CDR1 reads SGHRS; CDR2 reads YFSETQ. The CDR3 bases are TGCGCCAGCAGGGTGGGGACTGACACTCGCTACGAGCAGTACTTC. This gives the protein CASRVGTDTRYEQYF.

The gene calls are TRBV5-1 and TRBJ2-5, with D possibly TRBD1 on 5 matching bases. CDR1 is SGHRS, CDR2 YFSETQ, per germline. V shed 0 bases and J shed 1 base, with 10 bases lying between them. CDR3 length equals 15 residues. The CDR3 sequence: CASSLASRGQETQYF. CDR3 in DNA: TGCGCCAGCAGCTTGGCCTCAAGGGGCCAAGAGACCCAGTACTTC.

The rearrangement links TRBV5-1 to TRBJ1-2; 8 nucleotides agree with TRBD1. The V gene end was trimmed by 4 bases and the J gene end by 6 bases; junction bases not matched to a gene: 5. The germline gives CDR1 SGHRS, CDR2 YFSETQ. The CDR3 is made up of 13 amino acids. CDR3 residues: CASSQDRANGYTF. The CDR3 DNA sequence: TGCGCCAGCAGCCAGGACAGGGCTAATGGCTACACCTTC.

The chain links TRBV6-4 to TRBJ2-3, with TRBD2 as a possible D gene (6 bases). The CDR3 consists of 14 residues. In germline, CDR1 is MRHNA, CDR2 SNTAGT. V was clipped by 4 bases and J by 0 bases, with 8 bases between them. CDR3 in amino acids: CASSAGTSTDTQYF. DNA for the CDR3: TGTGCCAGCAGTGCCGGGACTAGCACAGATACGCAGTATTTT.

V and J are TRBV2 and TRBJ1-3; 7 positions agree with TRBD1. The CDR3 runs to 11 residues. The germline V gene encodes CDR1 SNHLY and CDR2 FYNNEI. Germline trimming cut 6 bases from V and 7 bases from J; bases unmatched to any gene: 0. CDR3 sequence: CASRDRNTIYF. The CDR3 DNA follows: TGTGCCAGCAGGGACAGGAACACCATATATTTT.

This chain uses TRBV29-1 with TRBJ2-2, with TRBD2 matching over 7 bases. Germline V gene data show CDR1 as SQVTM and CDR2 as ANQGSEA. V was pared by 6 bases and J by 5 bases, with 6 bases of the junction left unmatched. This CDR3 is 13 amino acids long. The CDR3 region is CSVVWEGTGELFF. The CDR3 region has the DNA TGCAGCGTCGTTTGGGAGGGGACCGGGGAGCTGTTTTTT.

The DNA of the CDR3 is TGTGCCAGCTCACCAGGTACAGGGCCGTCTAACTATGGCTACACCTTC. Protein product: CASSPGTGPSNYGYTF. V and J are TRBV18 and TRBJ1-2; the D gene is possibly TRBD1 (6 bases). With 2 bases removed from V and 0 bases from J, the gap between germline ends came to 13 bases. Germline V CDR1 and CDR2: KGHSH, LQKENI. The CDR3 sequence is 16 residues long.

This rearrangement joins TRBV12-3 or TRBV12-4 to TRBJ1-1; 7 bases map to TRBD1. The CDR3 is 12 residues long. Trimming removed 9 bases from V and 8 bases from J; junction bases left unmatched: 9. CDR3 nucleotide sequence: TGTGCCAGTACTTGGAGGGGGCGGGAAGCTTTCTTT. Protein sequence: CASTWRGREAFF.

The gene calls are TRBV7-2 and TRBJ1-1; 7 nucleotides agree with TRBD1. Germline loops: CDR1 SGHTA, CDR2 FQGNSA. The CDR3 covers 16 residues. V trimming: 1 base; J trimming: 3 bases; junction bases outside the gene matches: 8. The CDR3 DNA reads TGTGCCAGCAGCTTAGGGGCGGGGCAGGGGGACACTGAAGCTTTCTTT. It codes for CASSLGAGQGDTEAFF.

This chain joins TRBV9 and TRBJ2-7; perhaps TRBD1 as D (5 bases). This CDR3 contains 12 residues. Trimming stripped 3 bases from V and 6 bases from J, with 10 bases between. CDR1 is SGDLS, CDR2 YYNGEE, per germline. CDR3 DNA sequence: TGTGCCAGCAGCGGGGTAGGGGTCGAGCAGTACTTC. Protein: CASSGVGVEQYF.

V is TRBV9 and J is TRBJ2-7; the D gene is possibly TRBD1 (6 bases). This CDR3 contains 13 residues. Trimming took off 3 bases at V and 2 bases at J, with 9 bases between the two ends. CDR1 is SGDLS, CDR2 YYNGEE, per germline. CDR3 in amino acids: CASSDRDTYEQYF. The CDR3 DNA is TGTGCCAGCAGCGACAGGGATACCTACGAGCAGTACTTC.

V usage is TRBV5-1 and J usage is TRBJ2-7; 9 nucleotides agree with TRBD1. J gave up 6 bases and V 2 bases, and 6 bases lay outside the gene matches. The CDR3 covers 14 residues. From germline, CDR1 is SGHRS and CDR2 YFSETQ. The CDR3 DNA reads as TGCGCCAGCAGCTTACAGGGGGCGCAGGGCGAGCAGTACTTC. Encoded protein: CASSLQGAQGEQYF.

The chain links TRBV30 to TRBJ1-4; 8 bases fit TRBD1. With V trimmed by 4 bases and J by 7 bases, 8 bases remained unmatched. The CDR3 is 14 amino acids. Germline V gene sequence: CDR1 GTSNPN, CDR2 SVGIG (reference sequence). CDR3 region: CAWNRAGGGEKLFF. DNA of the CDR3: TGTGCCTGGAATAGAGCAGGGGGCGGTGAAAAACTGTTTTTT.

V is TRBV6-5 and J is TRBJ1-1; 7 bases match TRBD1. After removal of 5 bases from V and 7 bases from J, the junction contained 13 bases not matched to a gene. The germline CDR1 and CDR2 sequences are MNHEY and SVGAGI. CDR3 length equals 15 residues. The CDR3, as DNA: TGTGCCAGCAGTACCCTCAGACAGGGAAGGGGTGAAGCTTTCTTT. Translation: CASSTLRQGRGEAFF.

The gene calls are TRBV5-1 and TRBJ2-7, with 11 nucleotides matching TRBD2. Germline-derived CDR1 and CDR2 are SGHRS and YFSETQ. The CDR3 sequence is 15 residues long. V trimming: 3 bases; J trimming: 3 bases; junction bases outside the gene matches: 5. CDR3 in DNA: TGCGCCAGCAGCTCCACTAGCGGGAGCCTCTACGAGCAGTACTTC. Translated, it gives CASSSTSGSLYEQYF.

The CDR3 sequence is CASSFDRAGYTF. The CDR3 nucleotides are TGTGCCAGCAGTTTCGACAGGGCGGGCTACACCTTC. The chain has TRBV28 and TRBJ1-2; the match to TRBD1 covers 7 bases. Germline CDR1 is MDHEN and CDR2 is SYDVKM. V lost 3 bases to trimming and J lost 8 bases; unmatched junction nucleotides: 3. The CDR3 is 12 amino acids.

The chain recombines TRBV2 with TRBJ1-2; tentative D call: TRBD1 (6 bases). Germline CDR1 reads SNHLY; CDR2 reads FYNNEI. The CDR3 contains 12 residues. V lost 7 bases to trimming and J lost 10 bases, with 16 bases between them. Here the CDR3 DNA reads TGTGCCAGCACCGGGACAAGGCTAGCCTACACCTTC. This encodes CASTGTRLAYTF. The variable domain in full, with the rest retrieved from reference TRBV2 and TRBJ1-2, is EPEVTQTPSHQVTQMGQEVILRCVPISNHLYFYWYRQILGQKVEFLVSFYNNEISEKSEIFDDQFSVERPDGSNFTLKIRSTKLEDSAMYFCASTGTRLAYTFGSGTRLTVV.

CDR3 DNA sequence: TGTGCCAGCAGTACAGGGAGAAGCAATCAGCCCCAGCATTTT. Its protein is CASSTGRSNQPQHF. J is TRBJ1-5 and V is TRBV6-5, with a possible D match to TRBD1 (6 bases). V was shortened by 5 bases and J by 1 base, with 9 bases between the two germline ends. Germline V CDR1 and CDR2: MNHEY, SVGAGI. This CDR3 has 14 amino acids.